Listed below are T cell receptor beta chains from one sample, sequenced in a study of patients and donors after allogeneic stem cell transplantation. One entry per CDR3 protein, called by TCRdb with MiXCR from the RT-PCR reads. The sample holds approximately 410,000 distinct CDR3 sequences, 15% to 20% seen once. Sequencing was performed on blood, either unsorted or a sorted T cell fraction (not recorded which). All receptors come from a human donor who was either an allogeneic HSCT recipient or a stem cell or donor lymphocyte infusion donor (not recorded which). It is not recorded whose cells these are; they may come from a transplant donor. CDR3s include the opening cysteine and the closing phenylalanine or tryptophan. The order of the fields is V gene, D gene, clone size, J gene, CDR3 protein, CDR3 DNA. A D gene is named only where the DNA matches it firmly. Rows may omit the clone size; those that give it use once, few, many or a size class.

>TRBV12-3/TRBV12-4|TRBD2|once|TRBJ2-1
CASRPTSGSGNEQFF
TGTGCCAGCAGACCAACTAGCGGATCAGGGAATGAGCAGTTCTTC
>TRBV29-1|-|many|TRBJ2-3
CSVDGVERAFTDTQYF
TGCAGCGTTGATGGGGTTGAGCGGGCCTTCACAGATACGCAGTATTTT
>TRBV9|-|-|TRBJ1-2
CASSVTLTRRYGYTF
TGTGCCAGCAGCGTCACCCTGACAAGACGCTATGGCTACACCTTC
>TRBV9|-|few|TRBJ2-3
CASSVNSMDTQYF
TGTGCCAGCAGCGTAAACAGCATGGATACGCAGTATTTT
>TRBV10-3|-|-|TRBJ2-3
CAITRSASTDTQYF
TGTGCCATCACGCGAAGCGCCAGCACAGATACGCAGTATTTT
>TRBV24-1|TRBD1|few|TRBJ2-3
CATSDPGTGRTDTQYF
TGTGCCACCAGTGACCCCGGGACAGGGCGGACAGATACGCAGTATTTT
>TRBV4-3|TRBD1|-|TRBJ2-7
CASSQDEGDRFYEQYF
TGCGCCAGCAGCCAAGATGAAGGGGACAGATTTTACGAGCAGTACTTC
>TRBV19|-|-|TRBJ1-1
CASSGYGGNTEAFF
TGTGCCAGTAGCGGGTATGGGGGGAACACTGAAGCTTTCTTT
>TRBV25-1|-|-|TRBJ2-5
CASSFLQREETQYF
TGTGCCAGCAGTTTCCTCCAGAGGGAAGAGACCCAGTACTTC
>TRBV6-2/TRBV6-3|-|few|TRBJ1-3
CASVGGPGNTIYF
TGTGCCAGCGTCGGGGGGCCTGGAAACACCATATATTTT
>TRBV7-9|-|-|TRBJ2-5
CASGTGTQYF
TGTGCCAGCGGGACTGGGACCCAGTACTTC
>TRBV5-1|TRBD2|many|TRBJ2-1
CASSSLAGGPRNEQFF
TGCGCCAGCAGCTCCCTAGCGGGAGGGCCTAGAAATGAGCAGTTCTTC
>TRBV5-1|-|-|TRBJ2-6
CASSSTTGPNVLTF
TGCGCCAGCAGCTCAACGACAGGACCCAACGTCCTGACTTTC
>TRBV7-3|-|-|TRBJ2-7
CASSSDRWNEQYF
TGTGCCAGCAGCTCCGATCGATGGAACGAGCAGTACTTC
>TRBV29-1|TRBD1|few|TRBJ2-7
CSVSTGGDEQYF
TGCAGCGTTTCGACAGGGGGCGACGAGCAGTACTTC
>TRBV12-5|TRBD2|-|TRBJ2-7
CASGLPRLTLAGVVYEQYF
TGTGCTAGTGGTTTGCCCCGATTGACTCTAGCGGGAGTGGTCTACGAGCAGTACTTC
>TRBV3-1|-|-|TRBJ2-4
CASSQDFRGIDIQYF
TGTGCCAGCAGCCAAGATTTCCGGGGGATTGACATTCAGTACTTC
>TRBV5-1|TRBD2|many|TRBJ2-5
CASSLTSGRGETQYF
TGCGCCAGCAGCCTGACTAGCGGGAGAGGGGAGACCCAGTACTTC
>TRBV5-1|-|many|TRBJ2-7
CASKTGPYEQYF
TGCGCCAGCAAGACAGGTCCTTACGAGCAGTACTTC
>TRBV7-9|-|many|TRBJ2-2
CASSFETPNTGELFF
TGTGCCAGCAGCTTCGAGACTCCAAACACCGGGGAGCTGTTTTTT